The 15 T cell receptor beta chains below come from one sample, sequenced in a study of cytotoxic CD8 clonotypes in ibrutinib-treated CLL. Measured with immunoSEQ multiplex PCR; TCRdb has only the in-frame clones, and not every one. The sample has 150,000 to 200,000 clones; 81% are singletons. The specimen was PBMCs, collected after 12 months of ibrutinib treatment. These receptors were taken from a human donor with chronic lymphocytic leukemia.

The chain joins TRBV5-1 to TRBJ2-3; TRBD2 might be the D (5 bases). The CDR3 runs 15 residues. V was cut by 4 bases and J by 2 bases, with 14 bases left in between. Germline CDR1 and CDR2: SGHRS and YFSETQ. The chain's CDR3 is CASSPGMYSTDTQYF. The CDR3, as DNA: TGCGCCAGCAGCCCGGGGATGTATTCCACAGATACGCAGTATTTT.

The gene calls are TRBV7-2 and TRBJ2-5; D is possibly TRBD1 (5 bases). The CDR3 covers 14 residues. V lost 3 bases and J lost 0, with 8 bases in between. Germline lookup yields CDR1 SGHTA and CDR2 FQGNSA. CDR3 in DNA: TGTGCCAGCAGCTTTAGCAGGGACCAAGAGACCCAGTACTTC. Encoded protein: CASSFSRDQETQYF.

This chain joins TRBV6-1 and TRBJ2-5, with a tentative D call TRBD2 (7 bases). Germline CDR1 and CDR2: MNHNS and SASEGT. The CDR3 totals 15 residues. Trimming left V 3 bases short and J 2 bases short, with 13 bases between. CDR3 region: CASSEGRGGQETQYF. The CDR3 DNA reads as TGTGCCAGCAGTGAGGGGAGGGGGGGGCAAGAGACCCAGTACTTC.

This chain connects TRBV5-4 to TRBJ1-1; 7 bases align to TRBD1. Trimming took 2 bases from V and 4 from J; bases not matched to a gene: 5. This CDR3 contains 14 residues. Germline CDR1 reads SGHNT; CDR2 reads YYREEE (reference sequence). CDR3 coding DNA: TGTGCCAGCAGCTTCCCAAACAGGGGCACTGAAGCTTTCTTT. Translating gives CASSFPNRGTEAFF.

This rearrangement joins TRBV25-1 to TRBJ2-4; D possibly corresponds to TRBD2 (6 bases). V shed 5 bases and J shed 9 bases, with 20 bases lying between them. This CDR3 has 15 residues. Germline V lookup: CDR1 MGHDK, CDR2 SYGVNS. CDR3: CASSPPGPLGGIQYF. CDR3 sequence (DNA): TGTGCCAGCAGTCCCCCGGGACCCCTCGGGGGCATTCAGTACTTC.

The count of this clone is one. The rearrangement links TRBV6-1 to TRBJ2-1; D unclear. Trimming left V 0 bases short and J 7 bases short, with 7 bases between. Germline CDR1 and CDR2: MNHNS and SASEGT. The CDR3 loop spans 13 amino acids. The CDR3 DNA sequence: TGTGCCAGCAGTGAAGCAGTGTCGAATGAGCAGTTCTTC. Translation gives CASSEAVSNEQFF.

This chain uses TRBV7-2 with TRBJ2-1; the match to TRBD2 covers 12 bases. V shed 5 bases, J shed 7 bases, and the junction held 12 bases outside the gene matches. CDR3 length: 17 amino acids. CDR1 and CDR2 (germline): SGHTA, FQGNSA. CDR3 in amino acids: CASSTGLAGLKRNEQFF. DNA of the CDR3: TGTGCCAGCAGCACGGGACTAGCGGGTCTCAAACGGAATGAGCAGTTCTTC.

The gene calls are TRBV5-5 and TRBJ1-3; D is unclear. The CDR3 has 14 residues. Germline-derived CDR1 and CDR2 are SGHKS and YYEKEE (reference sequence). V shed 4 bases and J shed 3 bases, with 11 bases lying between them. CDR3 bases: TGTGCCAGCAGCCCCCGCGCTCTTGGAAACACCATATATTTT. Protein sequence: CASSPRALGNTIYF.

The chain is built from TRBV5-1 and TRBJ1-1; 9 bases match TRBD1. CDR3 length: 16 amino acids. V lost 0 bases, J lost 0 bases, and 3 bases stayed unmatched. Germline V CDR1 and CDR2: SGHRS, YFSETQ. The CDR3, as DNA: TGCGCCAGCAGCTTGGGAGGGACAGGGATGAACACTGAAGCTTTCTTT. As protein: CASSLGGTGMNTEAFF.

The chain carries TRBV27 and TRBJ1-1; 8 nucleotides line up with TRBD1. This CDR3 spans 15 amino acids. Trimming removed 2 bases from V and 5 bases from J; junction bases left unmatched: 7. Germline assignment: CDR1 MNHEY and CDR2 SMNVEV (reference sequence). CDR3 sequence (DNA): TGTGCCAGCAGTTTACAGGGACAGGCCGGGACTGAAGCTTTCTTT. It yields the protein CASSLQGQAGTEAFF.

The CDR3 protein is CASTSVARVGTQYF. The CDR3 region has the DNA TGTGCCAGCACTTCGGTGGCCAGGGTCGGAACCCAGTACTTC. The chain couples TRBV27 to TRBJ2-5; TRBD1 might be the D (5 bases). CDR1 and CDR2 from the germline V gene are MNHEY and SMNVEV (reference sequence). V dropped 7 bases and J dropped 8 bases, with 20 bases sitting between them. The length of the CDR3 is 14 residues.

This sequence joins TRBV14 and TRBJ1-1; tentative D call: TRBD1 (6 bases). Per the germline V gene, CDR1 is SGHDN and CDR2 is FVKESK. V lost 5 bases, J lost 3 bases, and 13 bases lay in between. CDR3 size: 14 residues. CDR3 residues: CASSGGALDTEAFF. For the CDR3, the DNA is TGTGCCAGCAGCGGGGGGGCGTTAGACACTGAAGCTTTCTTT.

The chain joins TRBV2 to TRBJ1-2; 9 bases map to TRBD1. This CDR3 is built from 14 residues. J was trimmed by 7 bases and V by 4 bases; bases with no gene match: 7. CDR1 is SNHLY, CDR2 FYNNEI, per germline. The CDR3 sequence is CASSGPGQGRGYTF. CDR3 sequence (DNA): TGTGCCAGCAGTGGGCCGGGACAGGGACGTGGCTACACCTTC.

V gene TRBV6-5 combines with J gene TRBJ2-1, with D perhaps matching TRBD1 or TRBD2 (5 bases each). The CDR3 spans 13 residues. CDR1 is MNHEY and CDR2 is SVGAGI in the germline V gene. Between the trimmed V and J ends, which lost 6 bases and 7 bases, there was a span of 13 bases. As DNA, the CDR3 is TGTGCCAGCAGCTCGGGACCCCCAAATGAGCAGTTCTTC. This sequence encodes CASSSGPPNEQFF.

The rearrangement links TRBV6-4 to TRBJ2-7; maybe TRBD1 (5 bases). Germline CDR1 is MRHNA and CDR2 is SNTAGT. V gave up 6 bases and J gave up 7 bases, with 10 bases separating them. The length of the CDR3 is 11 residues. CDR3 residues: CASRAAGEQYF. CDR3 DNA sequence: TGTGCCAGCAGGGCAGCAGGGGAGCAGTACTTC.